This T cell receptor (beta chain) appears in the sequencing data of a study of cytomegalovirus exposure and HLA in healthy donors. On the study more broadly: Across a few hundred genotyped donors, about 80% landed in the Caucasian-associated ancestry cluster.

13 Jbeta primers and 60 Vbeta primers were used for the PCR. Measured with immunoSEQ multiplex PCR; TCRdb has only the in-frame clones, and not every one. The sample has around 170,000 clones; around 80% are singletons. CDR3 length equals 18 residues. Germline V CDR1 and CDR2: MGHDK, SYGVNS. Between the trimmed V and J ends, which lost 1 base and 5 bases, there was a span of 18 bases. The donors were healthy bone marrow donors. The chain links TRBV25-1 to TRBJ1-6; tentatively, D is TRBD1 (6 bases). This TCR derives from a man in his forties in good health and CMV-seropositive. Specimen: PBMCs. CDR3 sequence: CASSESGQGRWDNSPLHF. The CDR3 nucleotides read TGTGCCAGCAGTGAATCGGGGCAGGGGCGGTGGGATAATTCACCCCTCCACTTT.